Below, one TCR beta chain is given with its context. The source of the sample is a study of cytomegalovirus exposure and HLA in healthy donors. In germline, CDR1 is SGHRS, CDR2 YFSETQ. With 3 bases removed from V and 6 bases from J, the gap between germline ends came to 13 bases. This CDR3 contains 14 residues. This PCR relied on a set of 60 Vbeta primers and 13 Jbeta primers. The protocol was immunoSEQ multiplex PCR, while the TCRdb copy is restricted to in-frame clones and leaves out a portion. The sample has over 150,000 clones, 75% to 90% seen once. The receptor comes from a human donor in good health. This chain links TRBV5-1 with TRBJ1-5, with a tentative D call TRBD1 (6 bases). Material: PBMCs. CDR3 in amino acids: CASSSTGSGQPQHF. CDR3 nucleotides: TGCGCCAGCAGCTCAACAGGGTCGGGTCAGCCCCAGCATTTT.